The T cell receptor (beta chain) described here comes from a study of a mutant IDH1 vaccine in newly diagnosed glioma. Overall study findings and caveats: Top-clonotype changes in peripheral T cells seemed unrelated to pseudoprogression.

Data came from immunoSEQ multiplex PCR; TCRdb stores just in-frame clones and leaves some out. The sample carries some 66,000 clones, around 84% recorded once. The V and J ends lost 0 bases and 8 bases, in that order; junction bases with no gene match: 13. Germline loops: CDR1 SGHRS, CDR2 YFSETQ. The CDR3 is made up of 16 amino acids. Notes on this clone: The antigen is undetermined.

Documented time point: week 35, safety follow-up. In every dose of vaccine, 300 ug of mutant IDH1 20-mer peptide was given alongside topical imiquimod. This specimen consisted of PBMCs, obtained from a glioma patient whose treatment included an IDH1 peptide vaccine. The sequence was collected from a man aged 25-45 years with glioma. The genes are TRBV5-1 and TRBJ1-1; 7 nucleotides align to TRBD1. In nucleotides, the CDR3 is TGCGCCAGCAGCTTGGGCCTCTATCAGGGGGTATCGGAAGCTTTCTTT. It translates to CASSLGLYQGVSEAFF.